A selection of T cell receptor beta chains follows, all from one sample in a study of blood T cells in healthy people across ages. TCRdb recomputed calls from the 5' RACE reads with MiXCR, one row per CDR3 protein. Counted here are about 640,000 distinct CDR3 sequences, 40% to 45% occurring once; the ten biggest clones make up around 30%. Material for sequencing was blood. All receptors come from an older man in good health. CDR3s include the opening cysteine and the closing phenylalanine or tryptophan. The order of the fields is V gene, CDR3 protein.

V gene: TRBV4-2; CDR3 protein: CASSQGLAGGTVFF
V gene: TRBV5-1; CDR3 protein: CASSFGTSSNEQYF
V gene: TRBV5-4; CDR3 protein: CASSSSGGLYTEAFF
V gene: TRBV4-1; CDR3 protein: CASSQLGDGETQYF
V gene: TRBV20-1; CDR3 protein: CSATSQQSYEQYF
V gene: TRBV5-1; CDR3 protein: CASSEDRPNTGELFF
V gene: TRBV4-1; CDR3 protein: CASSQAPGQGIYEQYF
V gene: TRBV28; CDR3 protein: CASEVRGVDEQYF
V gene: TRBV6-2/TRBV6-3; CDR3 protein: CASSYGFGDMQYF
V gene: TRBV7-8; CDR3 protein: CASSSTANTQYF
V gene: TRBV6-2/TRBV6-3; CDR3 protein: CASRPSGVTDTRYF
V gene: TRBV20-1; CDR3 protein: CSASNIAGVLYEQYF
V gene: TRBV12-3/TRBV12-4; CDR3 protein: CASSSFAQGGGYTF
V gene: TRBV20-1; CDR3 protein: CSAPIAENIQYF
V gene: TRBV7-9; CDR3 protein: CASSLAYGGDYEQYF
V gene: TRBV9; CDR3 protein: CASSVSPDSTDTQYF
V gene: TRBV28; CDR3 protein: CASSRDSQGNGYTF
V gene: TRBV6-2/TRBV6-3; CDR3 protein: CASSRQGSGGTDTQYF
V gene: TRBV10-2; CDR3 protein: CASSESGRFNEQFF
V gene: TRBV28; CDR3 protein: CASSLTPRDRGRGYTF
V gene: TRBV5-5; CDR3 protein: CASSLDAGGANSPLHF
V gene: TRBV6-5; CDR3 protein: CASSYRWNTGELFF
V gene: TRBV7-9; CDR3 protein: CATSGVDETQYF
V gene: TRBV7-2; CDR3 protein: CASSLPQSSGNTIYF
V gene: TRBV7-2; CDR3 protein: CASSLRGTVANEKLFF
V gene: TRBV4-3; CDR3 protein: CASSQGGNQPQHF
V gene: TRBV7-2; CDR3 protein: CASRNRVGASNEQFF
V gene: TRBV12-3/TRBV12-4; CDR3 protein: CASSSFTQYF
V gene: TRBV7-3; CDR3 protein: CASSLTGGGDEQFF
V gene: TRBV29-1; CDR3 protein: CSVDQDRLRHTEAFF
V gene: TRBV20-1; CDR3 protein: CSALIYGYTF
V gene: TRBV6-2/TRBV6-3; CDR3 protein: CASRVTSTDTQYF